This T cell receptor (beta chain) is drawn from a study of patients and donors after allogeneic stem cell transplantation. From the RT-PCR reads, TCRdb called clonotypes with MiXCR, one entry per CDR3 protein. This sample has fewer than 2,000 distinct CDR3 sequences; roughly a sixth occur once, and the top ten carry around 60%. V was pared by 1 base and J by 0 bases, with 7 bases between. The germline gives CDR1 SGHDN, CDR2 FVKESK. CDR3 size: 15 residues. The genes are TRBV14 and TRBJ2-4; no clear D. Input material: blood, either unsorted or a sorted T cell fraction (not recorded which). The sequence came from a human donor who was either an allogeneic HSCT recipient or a stem cell or donor lymphocyte infusion donor (not recorded which). It is not recorded whose cells these are; they may come from a transplant donor. The CDR3 bases are TGTGCCAGCAGCCAAGCGGGTCTAGCCAAAAACATTCAGTACTTC. It specifies CASSQAGLAKNIQYF.